This TCR beta chain was identified during a study of patients and donors after allogeneic stem cell transplantation. Looked up from germline, CDR1 is DFQATT and CDR2 is SNEGSKA (reference sequence). The V end lost 3 bases, the J end lost 0 bases, and 12 bases lay between the germline ends. The CDR3 is made up of 15 amino acids. This clonotype was counted a few times. TCRdb ran MiXCR on the RT-PCR reads and lists one entry per CDR3 protein. The table shows some 230,000 distinct CDR3 sequences, with 13% to 15% occurring only once. The sample was blood, either unsorted or a sorted T cell fraction (not recorded which). This chain uses TRBV20-1 with TRBJ1-5; perhaps TRBD1 as D (5 bases). The sequence was collected from a human donor who was either an allogeneic HSCT recipient or a stem cell or donor lymphocyte infusion donor (not recorded which). It is not recorded whose cells these are; they may come from a transplant donor. The CDR3 sequence: CSASAKGHSNQPQHF. CDR3 coding DNA: TGCAGTGCTAGCGCGAAGGGGCATAGCAATCAGCCCCAGCATTTT.